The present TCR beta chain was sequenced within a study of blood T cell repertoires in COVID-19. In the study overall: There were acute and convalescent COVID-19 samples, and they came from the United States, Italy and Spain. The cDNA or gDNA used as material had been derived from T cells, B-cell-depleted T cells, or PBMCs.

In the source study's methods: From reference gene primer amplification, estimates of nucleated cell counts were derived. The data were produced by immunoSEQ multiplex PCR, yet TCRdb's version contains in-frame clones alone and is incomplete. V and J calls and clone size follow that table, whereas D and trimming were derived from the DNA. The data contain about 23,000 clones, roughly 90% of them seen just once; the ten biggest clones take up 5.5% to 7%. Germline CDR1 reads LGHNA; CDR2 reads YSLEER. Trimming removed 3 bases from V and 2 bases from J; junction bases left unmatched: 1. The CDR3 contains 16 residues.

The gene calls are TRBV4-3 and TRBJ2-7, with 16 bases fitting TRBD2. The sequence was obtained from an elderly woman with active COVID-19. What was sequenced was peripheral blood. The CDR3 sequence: CASSQGLAGGAYEQYF. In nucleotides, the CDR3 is TGCGCCAGCAGCCAGGGACTAGCGGGGGGGGCCTACGAGCAGTACTTC.